A selection of T cell receptor beta chains follows, all from one sample in a study of regulatory T cells in long-lasting Graves disease. TCRdb reprocessed the multiplex PCR reads with MiXCR, giving one entry per CDR3 protein. Among a few hundred thousand distinct CDR3 sequences listed, around 15% were seen once. The same sample was also studied in work on T cells in Graves' hyperthyroidism and ophthalmopathy.

The sequences come from peripheral blood mononuclear cells (PBMCs), collected at new diagnosis, from a patient treated with antithyroid drugs. Every receptor here comes from a woman aged 18-29 years with Graves disease. Each CDR3 is given with its conserved first and last residue. A D gene is named only where the DNA matches it firmly. The listing skips clone size in some rows; elsewhere it reads once, few, many or a size class.

V,size,J,D,CDR3,DNA
TRBV20-1,.,TRBJ2-5,TRBD2,CSADGTSGGGETQYF,TGCAGTGCTGACGGGACTAGCGGGGGGGGAGAGACCCAGTACTTC
TRBV10-3,.,TRBJ2-3,TRBD1,CAITGTALSTDTQYF,TGTGCCATCACCGGGACAGCCCTAAGCACAGATACGCAGTATTTT
TRBV5-1,many,TRBJ2-1,.,CASSLDVVSSYNEQFF,TGCGCCAGCAGCTTGGATGTAGTTAGCTCCTACAATGAGCAGTTCTTC
TRBV27,many,TRBJ1-2,.,CASSALPVDRRLGYTF,TGTGCCAGCAGTGCCCTGCCCGTTGACAGGAGGCTTGGCTACACCTTC
TRBV6-1,.,TRBJ1-3,.,CASMGDGNTIYF,TGTGCCAGCATGGGGGACGGAAACACCATATATTTT
TRBV6-1,many,TRBJ2-5,.,CASSGLVETQYF,TGTGCCAGCAGTGGCCTAGTGGAGACCCAGTACTTC
TRBV30,many,TRBJ2-1,TRBD1,CAWSLGTGTYEQFF,TGTGCCTGGAGCCTCGGGACAGGGACCTATGAGCAGTTCTTC
TRBV30,many,TRBJ1-2,.,CAWSGGVLAGYTF,TGTGCCTGGAGTGGCGGGGTTTTGGCCGGCTACACCTTC
TRBV2,many,TRBJ2-7,.,CASSAATAYEQYF,TGTGCCAGCAGTGCAGCGACAGCATACGAGCAGTACTTC
TRBV28,many,TRBJ1-2,.,CASSFTGGEAVDGYTF,TGTGCCAGCAGTTTCACCGGGGGCGAGGCTGTTGATGGCTACACCTTC
TRBV28,many,TRBJ2-5,.,CASSLFRGLGYQETQYF,TGTGCCAGCAGTTTATTTCGGGGACTCGGATACCAAGAGACCCAGTACTTC
TRBV2,many,TRBJ2-4,TRBD1,CASSEKRTGRNIQYF,TGTGCCAGCAGTGAGAAGAGGACAGGGAGAAACATTCAGTACTTC
TRBV4-1,.,TRBJ2-3,.,CASSQDRRVDTQYF,TGCGCCAGCAGCCAAGATAGGAGGGTCGATACGCAGTATTTT
TRBV2,few,TRBJ2-4,.,CASSEGSGRPKNIQYF,TGTGCCAGCAGTGAAGGTAGTGGCAGGCCCAAAAACATTCAGTACTTC
TRBV9,.,TRBJ1-5,.,CASSVDSSNQPQHF,TGTGCCAGCAGCGTCGACAGTAGCAATCAGCCCCAGCATTTT
TRBV10-3,many,TRBJ1-1,.,CAINRGNTEAFF,TGTGCCATCAACCGGGGTAACACTGAAGCTTTCTTT
TRBV5-1,many,TRBJ2-3,.,CASSPATSPEQYF,TGCGCCAGCAGTCCAGCTACTAGCCCGGAGCAGTATTTT
TRBV12-3/TRBV12-4,few,TRBJ1-4,TRBD1,CASSYRGRNEKLFF,TGTGCCAGCAGTTACAGGGGGCGGAATGAAAAACTGTTTTTT
TRBV15,.,TRBJ2-2,TRBD2,CATSRVFVAGEPGELFF,TGTGCCACCAGCAGAGTTTTTGTGGCGGGAGAGCCCGGGGAGCTGTTTTTT
TRBV11-2,many,TRBJ2-5,.,CASSGRTAVTQYF,TGTGCCAGCAGCGGAAGGACGGCCGTGACCCAGTACTTC
TRBV7-9,many,TRBJ2-1,TRBD1,CASNDLGTGNEQFF,TGTGCCAGCAACGATCTCGGGACAGGCAATGAGCAGTTCTTC
TRBV18,many,TRBJ2-1,TRBD2,CASSPGGGDNEQFF,TGTGCCAGCTCGCCGGGGGGGGGAGACAATGAGCAGTTCTTC
TRBV28,many,TRBJ2-3,TRBD2,CASSTGTSGFTDTQYF,TGTGCCAGCAGTACCGGGACTAGCGGGTTCACAGATACGCAGTATTTT
TRBV13,.,TRBJ1-3,TRBD1,CASSWAGTGGNTIYF,TGTGCCAGCAGCTGGGCTGGGACAGGGGGAAACACCATATATTTT
TRBV13,many,TRBJ2-3,.,CASSLMEGAQYF,TGTGCCAGCAGCTTAATGGAGGGGGCGCAGTATTTT
TRBV2,many,TRBJ2-3,.,CASRDKGGEGTDTQYF,TGTGCCAGCAGGGATAAGGGGGGCGAGGGCACAGATACGCAGTATTTT
TRBV12-3/TRBV12-4,.,TRBJ1-3,TRBD1,CASSSGQGASGNTIYF,TGTGCCAGCAGTTCCGGACAGGGGGCTTCTGGAAACACCATATATTTT